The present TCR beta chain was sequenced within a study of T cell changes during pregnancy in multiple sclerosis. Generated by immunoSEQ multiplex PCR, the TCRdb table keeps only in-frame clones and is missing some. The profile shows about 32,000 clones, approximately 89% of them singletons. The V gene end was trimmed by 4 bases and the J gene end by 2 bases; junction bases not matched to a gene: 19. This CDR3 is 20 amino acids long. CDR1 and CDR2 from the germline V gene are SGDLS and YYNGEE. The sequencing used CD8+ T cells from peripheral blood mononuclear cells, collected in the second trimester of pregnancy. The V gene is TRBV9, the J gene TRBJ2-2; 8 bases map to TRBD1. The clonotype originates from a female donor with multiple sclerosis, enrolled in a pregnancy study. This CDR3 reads CASSSTTGANKVGNTGELFF. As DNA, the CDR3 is TGTGCCAGCAGCTCCACGACAGGGGCGAACAAGGTGGGCAACACCGGGGAGCTGTTTTTT.